The 21 T cell receptor beta chains listed next were all sequenced from one sample in a study of T cell changes during pregnancy in multiple sclerosis. TCRdb's copy holds only in-frame clones and misses some; the assay was immunoSEQ multiplex PCR. Of 44,000 or so clones in the sample, 75% to 90% are singletons; the top ten hold around 1.6%. Source: peripheral blood, taken in the first trimester of pregnancy. The receptor set was obtained from a female donor in good health, enrolled as a control in a pregnancy study.

The chain links TRBV5-5 to TRBJ1-1; D remains ambiguous. Germline V gene sequence: CDR1 SGHKS, CDR2 YYEKEE (reference sequence). Trimming shortened V by 3 bases and J by 2 bases, and 11 bases separated the two germline ends. The CDR3 has 14 amino acids. The CDR3 is CASSSTQVNTEAFF. CDR3 coding DNA: TGTGCCAGCAGCTCTACCCAAGTAAACACTGAAGCTTTCTTT. The complete variable domain, with remaining parts taken from reference TRBV5-5 and TRBJ1-1, reads DAGVTQSPTHLIKTRGQQVTLRCSPISGHKSVSWYQQVLGQGPQFIFQYYEKEERGRGNFPDRFSARQFPNYSSELNVNALLLGDSALYLCASSSTQVNTEAFFGQGTRLTVV.

CDR3 sequence reads: CASSLGGGVAYEQYF. The CDR3 DNA follows: TGTGCCAGCAGTTTGGGTGGGGGCGTCGCCTACGAGCAGTACTTC. The chain carries TRBV28 and TRBJ2-7, with D perhaps TRBD1 (6 bases). Germline-derived CDR1 and CDR2 are MDHEN and SYDVKM. Trimming removed 3 bases at V and 2 bases at J, with 14 bases between. The CDR3 runs to 15 residues.

The V gene is TRBV27, the J gene TRBJ1-1; 7 bases line up with TRBD1. After removal of 5 bases from V and 0 bases from J, the junction contained 6 bases not matched to a gene. Germline CDR1 and CDR2: MNHEY and SMNVEV (reference sequence). The CDR3 has 15 amino acids. This chain's CDR3 is CASSRGRGLNTEAFF. CDR3 DNA: TGTGCCAGCAGTAGAGGTAGGGGGCTGAACACTGAAGCTTTCTTT.

The rearrangement links TRBV30 to TRBJ2-1, with a weak D call TRBD1 (6 bases). Germline-derived CDR1 and CDR2 are GTSNPN and SVGIG (reference sequence). The V end was cut by 7 bases, the J end by 3 bases, with 10 bases between. The CDR3 is 12 residues long. Here the CDR3 DNA reads TGTGCCTCGAACAGGGTCTACAATGAGCAGTTCTTC. Translating it yields CASNRVYNEQFF.

The J gene is TRBJ2-7, the V gene TRBV7-3; the D gene is possibly TRBD2 (6 bases). CDR3 length: 14 amino acids. CDR1 SGHTA and CDR2 FQGTGA come from the germline V gene. Trimming cost V 2 bases and J 2 bases, with 10 bases left between them. In nucleotides, the CDR3 is TGTGCCAGCAGCTTAGGCGGGGCAGCCTACGAGCAGTACTTC. It encodes CASSLGGAAYEQYF. Supplemented by reference TRBV7-3 and TRBJ2-7, the full variable domain reads GAGVSQTPSNKVTEKGKYVELRCDPISGHTALYWYRQSLGQGPEFLIYFQGTGAADDSGLPNDRFFAVRPEGSVSTLKIQRTERGDSAVYLCASSLGGAAYEQYFGPGTRLTVT.

The rearrangement links TRBV7-9 to TRBJ2-7, with 7 bases matching TRBD2. In germline, CDR1 is SEHNR, CDR2 FQNEAQ (reference sequence). J was trimmed by 2 bases and V by 5 bases; bases with no gene match: 18. The CDR3 totals 18 residues. In DNA form, the CDR3 reads TGTGCCAGCAGCCTAGAGTACTTCACTAGCGCTGGAACCTACGAGCAGTACTTC. It specifies CASSLEYFTSAGTYEQYF.

This chain joins TRBV18 and TRBJ1-1; unclear D gene. V was pared by 3 bases and J by 1 base, with 6 bases between. Germline-derived CDR1 and CDR2 are KGHSH and LQKENI. This CDR3 spans 13 amino acids. The CDR3, as DNA: TGTGCCAGCTCACCTCCAGGGAACACTGAAGCTTTCTTT. Amino acids: CASSPPGNTEAFF.

The chain links TRBV11-3 to TRBJ2-3; no clear D. V lost 1 base to trimming and J lost 2 bases, with 10 bases between them. CDR1 is SGHNT, CDR2 YENEEA, per germline. There are 15 residues in the CDR3. CDR3 coding DNA: TGTGCCAGCAGCTTAGGGTCCCAGTACACAGATACGCAGTATTTT. The encoded protein is CASSLGSQYTDTQYF.

The V call is TRBV30, the J call TRBJ2-3; TRBD2 agrees at 11 bases. The trim removed 4 bases at V and 14 bases at J, leaving 14 bases unmatched. Germline CDR1 reads GTSNPN; CDR2 reads SVGIG (reference sequence). The CDR3 sequence is 14 residues long. Here the CDR3 DNA reads TGTGCCTGGACGGCTAGCGGGGGGCCGACCTTCTTGTATTTT. Protein product: CAWTASGGPTFLYF. The entire variable domain, with the rest obtained from reference TRBV30 and TRBJ2-3, is as follows: SQTIHQWPATLVQPVGSPLSLECTVEGTSNPNLYWYRQAAGRGLQLLFYSVGIGQISSEVPQNLSASRPQDRQFILSSKKLLLSDSGFYLCAWTASGGPTFLYFGPGTRLTVL.

The V call is TRBV9, the J call TRBJ2-3; 11 positions agree with TRBD2. The CDR3 is made up of 16 amino acids. CDR1 is SGDLS and CDR2 is YYNGEE in the germline V gene. V lost 3 bases, J lost 2 bases, and 5 bases stayed unmatched. CDR3 residues: CASSAGLAVHTDTQYF. CDR3 bases: TGTGCCAGCAGCGCGGGACTAGCGGTACACACAGATACGCAGTATTTT.

The chain joins TRBV2 to TRBJ2-1, with 8 bases that match TRBD2. V was clipped by 4 bases and J by 0 bases; unmatched bases: 2. Germline CDR1 reads SNHLY; CDR2 reads FYNNEI. The CDR3 has 15 amino acids. In DNA, the CDR3 is TGTGCCAGCAGTGTTCGGGGGGGCTCCTACAATGAGCAGTTCTTC. It is translated as CASSVRGGSYNEQFF.

The rearrangement links TRBV28 to TRBJ2-7; D is unresolved. Germline-derived CDR1 and CDR2 are MDHEN and SYDVKM. V was cut by 7 bases and J by 2 bases, with 9 bases left in between. The CDR3 runs to 12 residues. The CDR3, as DNA: TGTGCCAGCAAGATGGGCACCTACGAGCAGTACTTC. It encodes CASKMGTYEQYF. The variable domain in full, completed from reference TRBV28 and TRBJ2-7, reads DVKVTQSSRYLVKRTGEKVFLECVQDMDHENMFWYRQDPGLGLRLIYFSYDVKMKEKGDIPEGYSVSREKKERFSLILESASTNQTSMYLCASKMGTYEQYFGPGTRLTVT.

The V call is TRBV27, the J call TRBJ1-2; D is unresolved. V lost 4 bases, J lost 3 bases, and 12 bases lay in between. In germline, CDR1 is MNHEY, CDR2 SMNVEV (reference sequence). The CDR3 has 14 amino acids. The DNA for the CDR3 is TGTGCCAGCAGTTCATCTAAAGCCCACTATGGCTACACCTTC. Amino acids: CASSSSKAHYGYTF.

This chain connects TRBV4-1 to TRBJ2-1, with a weak D call TRBD1 (5 bases). The CDR3 is made up of 15 amino acids. From germline, CDR1 is MGHRA and CDR2 YSYEKL. Between the trimmed V and J ends, which lost 6 bases and 7 bases, there was a span of 19 bases. CDR3 nucleotide sequence: TGCGCCAGCAGTCCTAGGACAAACGGGTTGAATGAGCAGTTCTTC. It specifies CASSPRTNGLNEQFF.

The chain couples TRBV7-9 to TRBJ2-7; a weak D match, TRBD1 (6 bases). CDR3 length: 13 residues. Germline-derived CDR1 and CDR2 are SEHNR and FQNEAQ (reference sequence). V was pared by 5 bases and J by 7 bases, with 15 bases between. The CDR3 nucleotides are TGTGCCAGCAGCCCACAGGGTTTGTTGGAGCAGTACTTC. Translation: CASSPQGLLEQYF.

This clone appeared a single time. V is TRBV7-3 and J is TRBJ2-3; no definite D call. V was clipped by 2 bases and J by 1 base, with 7 bases between them. CDR1 is SGHTA and CDR2 is FQGTGA in the germline V gene. The CDR3 has 14 residues. The CDR3 loop is CASSLVPGTDTQYF. In DNA, the CDR3 is TGTGCCAGCAGCTTAGTTCCGGGCACAGATACGCAGTATTTT.

This chain links TRBV2 with TRBJ1-1; unclear D gene. Germline CDR1 and CDR2: SNHLY and FYNNEI. V lost 2 bases, J lost 5 bases, and 12 bases lay in between. The CDR3 sequence is 14 residues long. The CDR3 nucleotides are TGTGCCAGCAGTGAAAGGTGGCGGGGTACTGAAGCTTTCTTT. It yields the protein CASSERWRGTEAFF. Complete variable domain (other parts from reference TRBV2 and TRBJ1-1): EPEVTQTPSHQVTQMGQEVILRCVPISNHLYFYWYRQILGQKVEFLVSFYNNEISEKSEIFDDQFSVERPDGSNFTLKIRSTKLEDSAMYFCASSERWRGTEAFFGQGTRLTVV.

The chain links TRBV28 to TRBJ2-7; 7 nucleotides line up with TRBD1. The CDR3 contains 13 residues. Losses at the gene ends were 6 bases for V and 2 bases for J; bases not matched to a gene: 4. Germline V gene sequence: CDR1 MDHEN, CDR2 SYDVKM. CDR3 in amino acids: CASRPTGPYEQYF. In nucleotides, the CDR3 is TGTGCCAGCAGGCCGACAGGGCCCTACGAGCAGTACTTC.

V is TRBV6-6 and J is TRBJ1-1; tentative D call: TRBD1 (6 bases). Germline CDR1 and CDR2: MNHNY and SVGAGI (reference sequence). The CDR3 runs 13 residues. Trimming removed 7 bases from V and 10 bases from J, with 19 bases in between. For the CDR3, the DNA is TGTGCCAGCACCCTTAACAGGGAATCAGGAGCTTTCTTT. Its protein is CASTLNRESGAFF.

This clone appeared once. CDR3 residues: CASSFMTGKETQYF. The CDR3 DNA reads TGCGCCAGCAGCTTTATGACAGGGAAAGAGACCCAGTACTTC. The V and J genes are TRBV5-1 and TRBJ2-5; 7 nucleotides line up with TRBD1. J was trimmed by 3 bases and V by 2 bases; bases with no gene match: 4. The length of the CDR3 is 14 residues. Looked up from germline, CDR1 is SGHRS and CDR2 is YFSETQ.

The genes are TRBV30 and TRBJ2-4, with D maybe TRBD2 (5 bases). This CDR3 comprises 15 residues. Trimming took off 2 bases at V and 2 bases at J, with 13 bases between the two ends. Per germline, CDR1 GTSNPN and CDR2 SVGIG (reference sequence). The CDR3 nucleotides are TGTGCCTGGAGTCCCTCCCTAGCATCCAAAAACATTCAGTACTTC. Its protein product is CAWSPSLASKNIQYF.